This T cell receptor (beta chain) was sequenced for a study of shared clonotypes between healthy human individuals. Sequencing on ten immunoSEQ deep assay plates was performed for unsorted PBMC DNA. Repertoires were generated with immunoSEQ multiplex PCR, while TCRdb's copy carries only in-frame clones and drops some. Of around 500,000 clones in the sample, roughly 80% were seen once. This clone was detected only once. V was cut by 0 bases and J by 0 bases, with 7 bases left in between. Germline lookup yields CDR1 SGDLS and CDR2 YYNGEE. The CDR3 is 14 amino acids. Unsorted material relied on about 100 million PBMCs as the source of genomic DNA.

The receptor was isolated from a woman aged 40 to 50 in good health. Some clones in this sample may be carry-over from other donors' samples. J is TRBJ2-7 and V is TRBV9; D is tentatively TRBD1 or TRBD2 (5 bases each). The material sequenced was PBMCs. The CDR3 DNA reads TGTGCCAGCAGCGTAGGGGGGATCTCCTACGAGCAGTACTTC. Encoded protein: CASSVGGISYEQYF.